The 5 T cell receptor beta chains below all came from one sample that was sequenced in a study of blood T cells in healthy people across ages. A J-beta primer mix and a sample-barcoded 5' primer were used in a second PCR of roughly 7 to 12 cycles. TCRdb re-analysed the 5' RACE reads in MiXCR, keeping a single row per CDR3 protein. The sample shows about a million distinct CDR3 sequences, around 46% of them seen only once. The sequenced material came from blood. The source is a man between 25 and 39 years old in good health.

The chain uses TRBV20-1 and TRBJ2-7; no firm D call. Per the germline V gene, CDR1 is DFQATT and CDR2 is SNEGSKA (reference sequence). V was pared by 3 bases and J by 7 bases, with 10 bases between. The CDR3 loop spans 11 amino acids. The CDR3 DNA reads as TGCAGTGCTAGTCTACGCAATGAGCAGTACTTC. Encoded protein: CSASLRNEQYF.

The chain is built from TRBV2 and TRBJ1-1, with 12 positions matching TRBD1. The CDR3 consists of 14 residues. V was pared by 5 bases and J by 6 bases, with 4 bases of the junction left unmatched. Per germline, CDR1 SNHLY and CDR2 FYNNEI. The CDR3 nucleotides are TGTGCCAGCAGTTCCGGGACAGGGGGCTCTGAAGCTTTCTTT. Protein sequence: CASSSGTGGSEAFF.

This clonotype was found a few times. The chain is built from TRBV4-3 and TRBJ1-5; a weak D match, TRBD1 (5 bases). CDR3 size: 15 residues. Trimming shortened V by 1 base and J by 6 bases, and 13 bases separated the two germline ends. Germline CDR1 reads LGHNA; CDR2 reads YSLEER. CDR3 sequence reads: CASSQVWGFRQPQHF. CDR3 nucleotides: TGCGCCAGCAGCCAAGTGTGGGGGTTCCGTCAGCCCCAGCATTTT.

The CDR3 coding sequence is TGCGCCAGCAGCTACACAGGGGAAGGCACTGAAGCTTTCTTT. Its protein product is CASSYTGEGTEAFF. The chain has TRBV5-1 and TRBJ1-1, with TRBD1 matching over 7 bases. Looked up from germline, CDR1 is SGHRS and CDR2 is YFSETQ. CDR3 length: 14 amino acids. V lost 3 bases and J lost 4; bases outside the gene matches: 6.

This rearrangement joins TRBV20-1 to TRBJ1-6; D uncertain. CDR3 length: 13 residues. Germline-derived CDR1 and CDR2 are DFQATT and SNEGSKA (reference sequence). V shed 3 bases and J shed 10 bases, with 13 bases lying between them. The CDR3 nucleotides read TGCAGTGCTAGCGACGCGGCCGGATCACCCCTCCACTTT. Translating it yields CSASDAAGSPLHF.